The subject of this entry is one T cell receptor (beta chain). Its antigen is still unknown. One junction end does not reproduce the germline sequence, and a read error may be involved. CDR1 KGHSH and CDR2 LQKENI come from the germline V gene. CDR3 size: 13 residues. The iRepertoire nested amplicon-rescue multiplex PCR amplified TCR alpha and beta CDR3s from RNA. TCRdb analysed the multiplex PCR reads with MiXCR anew, one entry per CDR3 protein. The table records about 180,000 distinct CDR3 sequences, around 40% of them present only once. The sample originates from a study of glioma-infiltrating T cells. Study conclusions and caveats: Tissue-blood divergence was below expectation in non-neoplastic patients, above in gliomas. Very few CDR3 sequences were shared between tissue and blood.

Sequenced material: glioma tissue, nonneoplastic brain tissue, or PBMCs (not recorded which). The V gene is TRBV18, the J gene TRBJ1-4; D is uncertain. The TCR originated in a human donor with low-grade glioma or glioblastoma, undergoing nonglioma brain surgery, or in good health (not recorded which). This CDR3 reads CASSEGTNEKLSF. As DNA, the CDR3 is TGTGCCAGCTCAGAAGGAACTAATGAAAAACTGTCTTTT.